A single sample is the source of the 32 T cell receptor beta chains below, sequenced in a study of blood T cell repertoires in COVID-19. This table comes from immunoSEQ multiplex PCR, and its TCRdb copy is limited to in-frame clones, with some not included. This sample has 95,000 to 100,000 clones, with almost 95% found just once. Sequencing was carried out using peripheral blood. These receptor sequences come from a man aged 50 to 60 with active COVID-19.

The chain is built from TRBV3-1 (or the pseudogene TRBV3-2) and TRBJ2-1; the match to TRBD2 covers 11 bases. The ends lost 3 bases at V and 11 bases at J; junction bases unmatched: 3. This CDR3 spans 13 amino acids. CDR1 and CDR2 from the germline V gene are LGHDT and YNNKEL (reference sequence). CDR3 sequence reads: CASSQLAGGKQFF. For the CDR3, the DNA is TGTGCCAGCAGCCAGCTAGCGGGAGGCAAGCAGTTCTTC.

The rearrangement joins TRBV7-3 to TRBJ2-1; TRBD2 might be the D (6 bases). Trimming pared 5 bases from V and 3 bases from J, leaving 17 bases between. The CDR3 length is 16 residues. Per the germline V gene, CDR1 is SGHTA and CDR2 is FQGTGA. CDR3 DNA: TGTGCCAGCAGCAAACGGGGGACCAACCTCTACAATGAGCAGTTCTTC. It yields the protein CASSKRGTNLYNEQFF.

This clone was found once. The V gene is TRBV28, the J gene TRBJ1-6; 7 positions agree with TRBD1. The CDR3 spans 15 residues. Germline V gene lookup returns CDR1 MDHEN and CDR2 SYDVKM. Trimming took 6 bases from V and 7 from J; bases not matched to a gene: 9. The chain's CDR3 is CASRQSTGPNSPLHF. DNA of the CDR3: TGTGCCAGCAGACAATCGACAGGGCCCAATTCACCCCTCCACTTT.

The rearrangement links TRBV18 to TRBJ2-5, with 7 bases matching TRBD1. CDR1 and CDR2 from the germline V gene are KGHSH and LQKENI. The CDR3 contains 18 residues. With 2 bases clipped from V and 5 bases from J, the junction kept 17 bases outside the gene matches. The CDR3 reads CASSPLGQTTGFSETQYF. CDR3 coding DNA: TGTGCCAGCTCACCATTAGGCCAAACGACAGGGTTTTCGGAGACCCAGTACTTC.

This clone has a handful of counts. The V gene is TRBV5-4, the J gene TRBJ2-5; possible D gene TRBD1, 6 bases. In germline, CDR1 is SGHNT, CDR2 YYREEE (reference sequence). The CDR3 consists of 14 residues. V lost 0 bases and J lost 5, with 11 bases in between. As DNA, the CDR3 is TGTGCCAGCAGCTTGGCAGGGGTGCCGGAGACCCAGTACTTC. It encodes CASSLAGVPETQYF.

This clone showed up just once. The chain joins TRBV28 to TRBJ1-5; 9 nucleotides align to TRBD1. CDR3 length: 15 residues. The V segment lost 6 bases and the J segment 3 bases; nucleotides outside the gene matches: 6. Germline V gene sequence: CDR1 MDHEN, CDR2 SYDVKM. The CDR3 bases are TGTGCCAGCAGAACAGGGGGCCGGGACAATCAGCCCCAGCATTTT. Translating gives CASRTGGRDNQPQHF.

V gene TRBV28 combines with J gene TRBJ2-1, with 9 bases lining up with TRBD1. The CDR3 spans 15 residues. Germline CDR1 is MDHEN and CDR2 is SYDVKM. V was pared by 2 bases and J by 9 bases, with 8 bases of the junction left unmatched. This CDR3 reads CASSLNGQGSGEQFF. The DNA of the CDR3 is TGTGCCAGCAGTTTAAACGGACAGGGGAGTGGTGAGCAGTTCTTC.

The V call is TRBV19, the J call TRBJ2-7; the D is unclear. The CDR3 covers 13 residues. The ends were cut back, 3 bases at V and 4 bases at J, with 10 bases in the middle. Per germline, CDR1 LNHDA and CDR2 SQIVND (reference sequence). CDR3 region: CASSIQLTYEQYF. The CDR3 coding sequence is TGTGCCAGTAGTATCCAATTAACTTACGAGCAGTACTTC.

This clone was picked up a small number of times. This chain connects TRBV7-2 to TRBJ1-2, with 7 bases fitting TRBD1. The V and J ends lost 1 base and 0 bases, in that order; junction bases with no gene match: 5. This CDR3 is built from 16 residues. The V gene's germline CDR1 is SGHTA and CDR2 FQGNSA. CDR3 DNA sequence: TGTGCCAGCAGCTTAGTCGGCCAGGGGGCTAACTATGGCTACACCTTC. Translation gives CASSLVGQGANYGYTF.

The gene calls are TRBV6-5 and TRBJ1-2; D not certain. Trimming removed 6 bases at V and 8 bases at J, with 16 bases between. The V gene's germline CDR1 is MNHEY and CDR2 SVGAGI. This CDR3 has 13 residues. CDR3: CASRTGNFGGYTF. DNA for the CDR3: TGTGCCAGCAGGACTGGCAATTTCGGGGGCTACACCTTC.

V is TRBV9 and J is TRBJ1-1; a possible D gene is TRBD1 (5 bases). CDR1 and CDR2 (germline): SGDLS, YYNGEE. With 3 bases removed from V and 4 bases from J, the gap between germline ends came to 16 bases. This CDR3 has 15 amino acids. In DNA form, the CDR3 reads TGTGCCAGCAGCGCCTCAGGGTACTCGGGCACTGAAGCTTTCTTT. It codes for CASSASGYSGTEAFF.

J is TRBJ2-7 and V is TRBV5-5; D might be TRBD1 (5 bases). Germline lookup yields CDR1 SGHKS and CDR2 YYEKEE (reference sequence). This CDR3 contains 15 residues. V shed 0 bases and J shed 3 bases, with 13 bases lying between them. CDR3 DNA: TGTGCCAGCAGCTTGGCTACAGGTAAAAGCTACGAGCAGTACTTC. Translation gives CASSLATGKSYEQYF.

This clone was seen once. This chain joins TRBV10-3 and TRBJ2-1; TRBD1 agrees at 10 bases. The CDR3 has 15 residues. Looked up from germline, CDR1 is ENHRY and CDR2 is SYGVKD. V lost 6 bases, J lost 9 bases, and 11 bases stayed unmatched. CDR3 region: CAIRRDRGLYGEQFF. CDR3 nucleotides: TGTGCCATCAGGAGGGACAGGGGATTGTATGGTGAGCAGTTCTTC.

The chain combines TRBV24-1 with TRBJ2-5, with a possible D match to TRBD2 (6 bases). Deletions cut 6 bases from V and 7 bases from J, with 14 bases between. The CDR3 covers 13 residues. The germline gives CDR1 KGHDR, CDR2 SFDVKD. CDR3 sequence: CATSTSREVTQYF. The CDR3 nucleotides read TGTGCCACCAGTACTAGCCGAGAAGTGACCCAGTACTTC.

V and J are TRBV6-4 and TRBJ2-1, with D possibly TRBD2 on 6 matching bases. This CDR3 comprises 14 residues. V lost 4 bases and J lost 9, with 16 bases in between. Germline loops: CDR1 MRHNA, CDR2 SNTAGT. The CDR3 region has the DNA TGTGCCAGCAGTGCAGGCGGGGAGAACAGTGAGCAGTTCTTC. This sequence encodes CASSAGGENSEQFF.

The chain combines TRBV9 with TRBJ1-2, with a weak D call TRBD1 (5 bases). From germline, CDR1 is SGDLS and CDR2 YYNGEE. The CDR3 is 13 amino acids. V was trimmed by 0 bases and J by 7 bases, leaving 10 bases between them. The CDR3 DNA is TGTGCCAGCAGCGTAGGCAGGGATGTTGGCTACACCTTC. It translates to CASSVGRDVGYTF.

The chain combines TRBV5-1 with TRBJ1-3; D is perhaps TRBD1 (5 bases). The CDR3 has 16 residues. V was trimmed by 5 bases and J by 4 bases, leaving 19 bases between them. Germline values: CDR1 SGHRS, CDR2 YFSETQ. For the CDR3, the DNA is TGCGCCAGCAGTCCTACAGGTAGTCTACAGGGAAACACCATATATTTT. Residues: CASSPTGSLQGNTIYF.

The chain combines TRBV7-2 with TRBJ2-5, with 7 bases identical to TRBD1. With 5 bases clipped from V and 0 bases from J, the junction kept 12 bases outside the gene matches. CDR1 and CDR2 from the germline V gene are SGHTA and FQGNSA. The length of the CDR3 is 17 residues. CDR3 bases: TGTGCCAGCAGCCTCATTAACAGGGGCCCCTACCAAGAGACCCAGTACTTC. Amino acids: CASSLINRGPYQETQYF.

The J gene is TRBJ2-3, the V gene TRBV5-1; 7 positions match TRBD2. Germline-derived CDR1 and CDR2 are SGHRS and YFSETQ. V was pared by 5 bases and J by 4 bases, with 13 bases of the junction left unmatched. The CDR3 runs to 16 residues. The CDR3 is CASRSRPGGGADTQYF. The CDR3 DNA reads TGCGCCAGCAGAAGCCGGCCCGGCGGGGGAGCAGATACGCAGTATTTT.

CDR3 residues: CASSRASQEEKLFF. CDR3 nucleotide sequence: TGTGCCAGCAGCCGGGCATCACAGGAAGAAAAACTGTTTTTT. V is TRBV3-1 (or the pseudogene TRBV3-2) and J is TRBJ1-4, with D possibly being TRBD1 (5 bases). V shed 4 bases and J shed 8 bases, with 14 bases lying between them. Looked up from germline, CDR1 is LGHDT and CDR2 is YNNKEL (reference sequence). The CDR3 contains 14 residues.

The chain combines TRBV3-1 (or the pseudogene TRBV3-2) with TRBJ2-1; D is possibly TRBD2 (6 bases). Per germline, CDR1 LGHDT and CDR2 YNNKEL (reference sequence). Trimming pared 3 bases from V and 2 bases from J, leaving 8 bases between. The CDR3 covers 14 residues. CDR3 region: CASSHSGTYNEQFF. The CDR3 nucleotides read TGTGCCAGCAGCCATAGCGGCACCTACAATGAGCAGTTCTTC.

This rearrangement joins TRBV15 to TRBJ2-5; 11 bases map to TRBD1. The junction had 4 bases not matched to a gene; V was cut back by 0 bases and J by 4 bases. The CDR3 runs 16 residues. The germline gives CDR1 LNHNV, CDR2 YYDKDF (reference sequence). CDR3 DNA sequence: TGTGCCACCAGCAGAGATGGACAGGGGGCGAGAGAGACCCAGTACTTC. Translated: CATSRDGQGARETQYF. The full variable domain, its missing parts supplied by reference TRBV15 and TRBJ2-5, is DAMVIQNPRYQVTQFGKPVTLSCSQTLNHNVMYWYQQKSSQAPKLLFHYYDKDFNNEADTPDNFQSRRPNTSFCFLDIRSPGLGDTAMYLCATSRDGQGARETQYFGPGTRLLVL.

This rearrangement joins TRBV18 to TRBJ2-1; 9 nucleotides align to TRBD2. Germline CDR1 reads KGHSH; CDR2 reads LQKENI. CDR3 length: 16 residues. The V segment lost 0 bases and the J segment 1 base; nucleotides outside the gene matches: 1. The CDR3 protein is CASSPPAGGSYNEQFF. CDR3 sequence (DNA): TGTGCCAGCTCACCACCGGCGGGAGGGTCCTACAATGAGCAGTTCTTC.

This sequence joins TRBV5-5 and TRBJ2-2, with 8 bases identical to TRBD2. V trimming: 0 bases; J trimming: 4 bases; junction bases outside the gene matches: 14. CDR1 and CDR2 from the germline V gene are SGHKS and YYEKEE (reference sequence). The CDR3 is 19 residues long. CDR3 nucleotide sequence: TGTGCCAGCAGCTTGGAACCCAGCGGGAGCCCCTGGGGCACCGGGGAGCTGTTTTTT. This codes for CASSLEPSGSPWGTGELFF.

The rearrangement links TRBV6-1 to TRBJ2-5; D call uncertain. Germline CDR1 is MNHNS and CDR2 is SASEGT. The CDR3 runs to 14 residues. V lost 2 bases, J lost 0 bases, and 7 bases lay in between. CDR3 bases: TGTGCCAGCAGTGAAATGGCAGACCAAGAGACCCAGTACTTC. As protein: CASSEMADQETQYF.

The chain carries TRBV10-2 and TRBJ2-1; 10 nucleotides agree with TRBD1. V was clipped by 10 bases and J by 7 bases; unmatched bases: 10. The CDR3 is 14 residues long. Germline V gives CDR1 WSHSY, CDR2 SAAADI. CDR3 in amino acids: CAIQDRGLGNEQFF. DNA for the CDR3: TGCGCCATCCAAGACAGGGGGCTGGGGAATGAGCAGTTCTTC.

The table lists this clone with a count of one. The rearrangement uses TRBV27 and TRBJ2-4, with TRBD1 matching 10 bases. The germline V gene has CDR1 MNHEY and CDR2 SMNVEV (reference sequence). The CDR3 extends over 16 amino acids. V was clipped by 5 bases and J by 2 bases; unmatched bases: 6. CDR3 nucleotide sequence: TGTGCCAGCAGTCCACGGACAGGGGGGACCAAAAACATTCAGTACTTC. Protein sequence: CASSPRTGGTKNIQYF.

The chain couples TRBV28 to TRBJ2-1; perhaps TRBD2 as D (5 bases). Trimming took off 2 bases at V and 4 bases at J, with 12 bases between the two ends. The CDR3 runs to 15 residues. Germline CDR1 and CDR2: MDHEN and SYDVKM. CDR3 protein: CASSLRGSVYNEQFF. Here the CDR3 DNA reads TGTGCCAGCAGTTTACGAGGGAGCGTATACAATGAGCAGTTCTTC.

The genes are TRBV11-2 and TRBJ2-7, with a tentative D call TRBD1 (5 bases). Trimming cost V 5 bases and J 3 bases, with 11 bases left between them. Germline V gene lookup returns CDR1 SGHAT and CDR2 FQNNGV. This CDR3 contains 13 residues. The CDR3 protein is CASSNLGDYEQYF. CDR3 sequence (DNA): TGTGCCAGCAGCAACCTAGGGGACTACGAGCAGTACTTC.

This sequence joins TRBV9 and TRBJ2-7, with D possibly matching TRBD2 (8 bases). Germline V gene lookup returns CDR1 SGDLS and CDR2 YYNGEE. The CDR3 length is 16 residues. Trimming took 0 bases from V and 4 from J, leaving 17 bases between them. This chain's CDR3 is CASSVATGGGVYEQYF. For the CDR3, the DNA is TGTGCCAGCAGCGTAGCTACGGGAGGGGGCGTTTACGAGCAGTACTTC.

The chain is built from TRBV19 and TRBJ1-5; D unclear. The CDR3 consists of 13 residues. The germline V and J ends were trimmed by 7 bases and 6 bases, with 13 bases remaining between them. The germline gives CDR1 LNHDA, CDR2 SQIVND (reference sequence). DNA for the CDR3: TGTGCCAGTAACCGAGGAGTGGGTCAGCCCCAGCATTTT. This encodes CASNRGVGQPQHF. Using reference TRBV19 and TRBJ1-5 for the parts outside the CDR3, the full variable domain is DGGITQSPKYLFRKEGQNVTLSCEQNLNHDAMYWYRQDPGQGLRLIYYSQIVNDFQKGDIAEGYSVSREKKESFPLTVTSAQKNPTAFYLCASNRGVGQPQHFGDGTRLSIL.

This sequence joins TRBV6-5 and TRBJ2-5, with 8 bases that match TRBD1. Germline V CDR1 and CDR2: MNHEY, SVGAGI. The CDR3 spans 15 residues. J lost 5 bases, V lost 2 bases, and 7 bases had no gene match. CDR3 in amino acids: CASSYRPGGRETQYF. The DNA of the CDR3 is TGTGCCAGCAGTTACCGCCCAGGGGGCAGGGAGACCCAGTACTTC.